What follows are 21 T cell receptor beta chains derived from one specimen sequenced in a study of radiotherapy plus CTLA-4 blockade in lung cancer. The table came from immunoSEQ multiplex PCR; TCRdb's copy has only in-frame clones and leaves some out. This table has about 99,000 clones, 88% appearing once. The material was peripheral blood, obtained from a patient treated with radiotherapy plus ipilimumab. The receptors shown here come from a human donor with non-small cell lung cancer that progressed on radiotherapy plus ipilimumab.

The chain is built from TRBV2 and TRBJ2-1; TRBD2 is a possible D gene (8 bases). CDR1 and CDR2 (germline): SNHLY, FYNNEI. This CDR3 has 18 residues. Trimming pared 1 base from V and 4 bases from J, leaving 20 bases between. The CDR3 is CASSEGQGAGGGYNEQFF. DNA for the CDR3: TGTGCCAGCAGTGAAGGACAGGGCGCGGGAGGTGGTTACAATGAGCAGTTCTTC.

The genes are TRBV7-3 and TRBJ1-2; no clear D gene. CDR1 is SGHTA, CDR2 FQGTGA, per germline. Trimming removed 0 bases from V and 7 bases from J, with 12 bases in between. The length of the CDR3 is 14 residues. CDR3 bases: TGTGCCAGCAGCTTAACAGGCGGATTGAGTGGCTACACCTTC. It yields the protein CASSLTGGLSGYTF. The whole variable domain, filled in from reference TRBV7-3 and TRBJ1-2, reads GAGVSQTPSNKVTEKGKYVELRCDPISGHTALYWYRQSLGQGPEFLIYFQGTGAADDSGLPNDRFFAVRPEGSVSTLKIQRTERGDSAVYLCASSLTGGLSGYTFGSGTRLTVV.

This clone appeared once. This sequence joins TRBV2 and TRBJ2-7; no firm D call. Germline-derived CDR1 and CDR2 are SNHLY and FYNNEI. Trimming took off 6 bases at V and 6 bases at J, with 12 bases between the two ends. The CDR3 is 12 amino acids. CDR3 region: CASRRNSPEQYF. The DNA for the CDR3 is TGTGCCAGCAGGCGCAACAGCCCCGAGCAGTACTTC.

This chain links TRBV12-5 with TRBJ2-5; D ambiguous. The CDR3 is 13 amino acids. Deletions cut 3 bases from V and 1 base from J, with 6 bases between. The germline V gene has CDR1 LGHNT and CDR2 FRNRAP. CDR3 DNA sequence: TGTGCTAGTGGTTTCGCAGGCCAAGAGACCCAGTACTTC. This translates into CASGFAGQETQYF.

The rearrangement links TRBV30 to TRBJ2-5, with 8 bases lining up with TRBD1. J lost 8 bases, V lost 7 bases, and 15 bases had no gene match. The CDR3 length is 14 residues. Germline loops: CDR1 GTSNPN, CDR2 SVGIG (reference sequence). CDR3 loop: CASWTGRTSGTQYF. In nucleotides, the CDR3 is TGTGCCTCTTGGACAGGGAGAACATCAGGCACCCAGTACTTC.

In this sample, this clone turned up once. The rearrangement uses TRBV30 and TRBJ1-2; a possible D gene is TRBD1 (5 bases). The germline V gene encodes CDR1 GTSNPN and CDR2 SVGIG (reference sequence). The V and J ends lost 0 bases and 8 bases respectively, with 13 bases between them. The CDR3 extends over 13 amino acids. The CDR3 reads CAWSVLPGDGYTF. DNA of the CDR3: TGTGCCTGGAGTGTACTGCCGGGGGACGGCTACACCTTC.

This chain joins TRBV30 and TRBJ2-1; either TRBD1 or TRBD2 may supply D (5 bases each). Germline V lookup: CDR1 GTSNPN, CDR2 SVGIG (reference sequence). The CDR3 spans 13 residues. The V gene lost 7 bases and the J gene lost 4 bases, with 14 bases spanning the gap. The CDR3 DNA reads as TGTGCCTTAACTAGGGGCAGGTACAATGAGCAGTTCTTC. Its protein is CALTRGRYNEQFF.

The V call is TRBV7-9, the J call TRBJ2-1; 7 nucleotides agree with TRBD2. This CDR3 comprises 18 residues. Germline loops: CDR1 SEHNR, CDR2 FQNEAQ (reference sequence). The V and J ends lost 5 bases and 5 bases, in that order; junction bases with no gene match: 18. The DNA of the CDR3 is TGTGCCAGCAGCCTCAACCCACTAGCGCCTAGCCGGGACAATGAGCAGTTCTTC. This sequence encodes CASSLNPLAPSRDNEQFF.

The V and J genes are TRBV4-1 and TRBJ2-7, with 8 bases fitting TRBD2. V lost 0 bases, J lost 3 bases, and 13 bases stayed unmatched. This CDR3 has 18 amino acids. CDR1 and CDR2 from the germline V gene are MGHRA and YSYEKL. The CDR3 loop is CASSQERDRASGLYEQYF. Written as DNA, the CDR3 is TGCGCCAGCAGCCAAGAACGAGATCGGGCTAGCGGGCTCTACGAGCAGTACTTC.

The V gene is TRBV7-2, the J gene TRBJ2-5, with D uncertain. CDR1 SGHTA and CDR2 FQGNSA come from the germline V gene. Trimming stripped 2 bases from V and 2 bases from J, with 12 bases between. This CDR3 comprises 15 residues. The CDR3 DNA is TGTGCCAGCAGCTTAATAAGTACCGATCAAGAGACCCAGTACTTC. Encoded protein: CASSLISTDQETQYF.

This chain links TRBV18 with TRBJ2-5; no firm D call. Trimming removed 8 bases at V and 7 bases at J, with 2 bases between. The CDR3 has 8 residues. Germline CDR1 is KGHSH and CDR2 is LQKENI. CDR3 region: CASPTQYF. CDR3 DNA sequence: TGTGCCAGCCCGACCCAGTACTTC.

The CDR3 DNA is TGTGCCAGCAGTGTGACAGGACGCGAAGAAAAACTGTTTTTT. Translating gives CASSVTGREEKLFF. The chain is built from TRBV6-1 and TRBJ1-4, with a possible D match to TRBD1 (6 bases). V was cut by 4 bases and J by 8 bases, with 14 bases left in between. Germline CDR1 MNHNS, CDR2 SASEGT. The CDR3 has 14 amino acids.

On this clone: Other DNA sequences from this sample encode an identical CDR3 as well. The chain uses TRBV28 and TRBJ1-5; 8 bases are a match to TRBD1. Germline CDR1 reads MDHEN; CDR2 reads SYDVKM. Trimming cost V 6 bases and J 4 bases; bases outside gene matches: 5. This CDR3 is built from 14 residues. The CDR3 coding sequence is TGTGCCAGCAGCCTCCGACAGGGGAATCAGCCCCAGCATTTT. Protein product: CASSLRQGNQPQHF.

V is TRBV2 and J is TRBJ2-2, with a weak D call TRBD1 (5 bases). The CDR3 is 12 amino acids. Trimming shortened V by 6 bases and J by 7 bases, and 9 bases separated the two germline ends. Germline CDR1 SNHLY, CDR2 FYNNEI. This chain's CDR3 is CASSSDSGELFF. The CDR3, as DNA: TGTGCCAGCAGCTCTGACAGCGGGGAGCTGTTTTTT.

The chain couples TRBV9 to TRBJ2-5; TRBD2 matches 11 bases. The DNA matches TRBJ2-7 better at its end, which makes the J call doubtful. The CDR3 contains 16 residues. The germline gives CDR1 SGDLS, CDR2 YYNGEE. The CDR3 coding sequence is TGTGCCAGCAGCGGGGGACTAGCGGCACCATCCTACGAGCAGTACTTC. Translating it yields CASSGGLAAPSYEQYF.

The J gene is TRBJ2-3, the V gene TRBV7-2; 8 bases agree with TRBD1. From germline, CDR1 is SGHTA and CDR2 FQGNSA. V shed 1 base, J shed 6 bases, and the junction held 12 bases outside the gene matches. The CDR3 has 17 residues. CDR3 loop: CASSLEWGQDLRDTQYF. The CDR3 DNA reads as TGTGCCAGCAGCTTAGAGTGGGGACAGGACCTTCGGGATACGCAGTATTTT.

V usage is TRBV29-1 and J usage is TRBJ1-2; D not certain. Between the trimmed V and J ends, which lost 6 bases and 0 bases, there was a span of 17 bases. Germline assignment: CDR1 SQVTM and CDR2 ANQGSEA. The CDR3 has 15 residues. Here the CDR3 DNA reads TGCAGCGTCCCCAGAGAGAACATAGCTAACTATGGCTACACCTTC. It codes for CSVPRENIANYGYTF.

J is TRBJ2-7 and V is TRBV6-6; 7 nucleotides match TRBD1. The CDR3 length is 13 residues. V lost 6 bases to trimming and J lost 3 bases; unmatched junction nucleotides: 5. Germline V gene data show CDR1 as MNHNY and CDR2 as SVGAGI (reference sequence). CDR3 nucleotide sequence: TGTGCCAGCAGATCCGGGACAGTCTACGAGCAGTACTTC. This translates into CASRSGTVYEQYF.

As to this clone: Other DNA sequences of this sample code for an identical CDR3. V is TRBV27 and J is TRBJ1-5; D not certain. The V and J ends lost 5 bases and 1 base respectively, with 15 bases between them. Germline V gene sequence: CDR1 MNHEY, CDR2 SMNVEV (reference sequence). The CDR3 totals 16 residues. Here the CDR3 DNA reads TGTGCCAGCAGTGACCTGGGGTGGCGAAGCAATCAGCCCCAGCATTTT. Amino acids: CASSDLGWRSNQPQHF.

This chain connects TRBV21-1 to TRBJ2-7; the table calls TRBD1, which could not be checked here. TRBV21-1 represents a pseudogene. The CDR3 runs to 11 residues. DNA for the CDR3: TGTGCCAGCAAGACAGATTACGAGCAGTACTTC. This translates into CASKTDYEQYF.

This rearrangement joins TRBV6-1 to TRBJ1-1; possible D gene TRBD1, 6 bases. The CDR3 extends over 14 amino acids. V was pared by 4 bases and J by 4 bases, with 13 bases between. The germline V gene has CDR1 MNHNS and CDR2 SASEGT. This CDR3 reads CASSGDGGGTEAFF. CDR3 DNA: TGTGCCAGCAGTGGGGACGGAGGGGGCACTGAAGCTTTCTTT.